Below, 10 T cell receptor beta chains from the same sample are listed, as sequenced in a study of blood T cells in healthy people across ages. Using a J-beta primer mix together with a sample-barcoded 5' primer, a second PCR was run for about 7 to 12 cycles. TCRdb itself ran the 5' RACE reads through MiXCR, one entry per CDR3 protein. The sample holds around 800,000 distinct CDR3 sequences, 55% to 65% seen once. Specimen: blood. The receptors originated from a man aged 25 to 40 in good health.

The genes are TRBV29-1 and TRBJ2-2; a weak D match, TRBD2 (6 bases). Germline V lookup: CDR1 SQVTM, CDR2 ANQGSEA. The V gene lost 4 bases and the J gene lost 5 bases, with 14 bases spanning the gap. The CDR3 loop spans 14 amino acids. The CDR3 region is CSVVSGVPTGELFF. CDR3 DNA sequence: TGCAGCGTTGTATCGGGGGTTCCGACCGGGGAGCTGTTTTTT.

The chain has TRBV18 and TRBJ1-1; perhaps TRBD1 as D (6 bases). Germline-derived CDR1 and CDR2 are KGHSH and LQKENI. The V end lost 8 bases, the J end lost 8 bases, and 15 bases lay between the germline ends. This CDR3 is 12 amino acids long. CDR3 nucleotide sequence: TGTGCCAGCGGTTCGACAGGCCCAGAAGCTTTCTTT. Protein sequence: CASGSTGPEAFF.

J is TRBJ2-1 and V is TRBV6-4, with unresolved D. Germline V gene data show CDR1 as MRHNA and CDR2 as SNTAGT. Trimming took 3 bases from V and 1 from J, leaving 7 bases between them. The CDR3 totals 14 residues. The DNA for the CDR3 is TGTGCCAGCAGTGAGAGTAATTCCTACAATGAGCAGTTCTTC. This encodes CASSESNSYNEQFF.

This clonotype was recorded a few times. The rearrangement uses TRBV27 and TRBJ1-6, with a tentative D call TRBD1 (5 bases). Trimming pared 5 bases from V and 0 bases from J, leaving 14 bases between. Germline values: CDR1 MNHEY, CDR2 SMNVEV (reference sequence). The CDR3 has 17 amino acids. Here the CDR3 reads CASSPLDSRSYNSPLHF. The CDR3 bases are TGTGCCAGCAGTCCTCTCGACAGCCGCTCCTATAATTCACCCCTCCACTTT.

The V call is TRBV11-2, the J call TRBJ2-7, with D tentatively TRBD2 (5 bases). The germline V gene encodes CDR1 SGHAT and CDR2 FQNNGV. The CDR3 contains 18 residues. The V and J ends lost 2 bases and 0 bases respectively, with 20 bases between them. CDR3 nucleotide sequence: TGTGCCAGCAGCTTAAACCCCTCGAGCGGCTTGAGCTCCTACGAGCAGTACTTC. It yields the protein CASSLNPSSGLSSYEQYF.

The J gene is TRBJ2-7, the V gene TRBV7-9, with unresolved D. Trimming removed 1 base from V and 2 bases from J, with 9 bases in between. Germline V gives CDR1 SEHNR, CDR2 FQNEAQ (reference sequence). The CDR3 covers 14 residues. CDR3 bases: TGTGCCAGCAGCTTAGGCCTAAAGGCCTACGAGCAGTACTTC. It translates to CASSLGLKAYEQYF.

This chain links TRBV7-3 with TRBJ2-1; TRBD1 matches 10 bases. The V gene's germline CDR1 is SGHTA and CDR2 FQGTGA. With V trimmed by 1 base and J by 7 bases, 4 bases remained unmatched. This CDR3 comprises 15 residues. The CDR3 region has the DNA TGTGCCAGCAGCTTAAACCCGGGACAGGGGAATGAGCAGTTCTTC. It yields the protein CASSLNPGQGNEQFF.

This chain joins TRBV27 and TRBJ2-1, with a tentative D call TRBD2 (7 bases). This CDR3 has 16 amino acids. Trimming left V 4 bases short and J 7 bases short, with 20 bases between. Germline-derived CDR1 and CDR2 are MNHEY and SMNVEV (reference sequence). The CDR3, as DNA: TGTGCCAGCAGTTGGCTGGCCGGGGGGCTTAATAATGAGCAGTTCTTC. Translated: CASSWLAGGLNNEQFF.

In its sample, this clonotype was seen once. This chain links TRBV6-1 with TRBJ2-6; 8 bases match TRBD1. Germline trimming cut 10 bases from V and 0 bases from J; bases unmatched to any gene: 8. This CDR3 is built from 16 residues. From germline, CDR1 is MNHNS and CDR2 SASEGT. The CDR3 DNA reads TGTGCCACCCGGACAGGGAAAAGCTCTGGGGCCAACGTCCTGACTTTC. Amino acids: CATRTGKSSGANVLTF.

The chain combines TRBV2 with TRBJ1-1; no firm D call. Germline V gives CDR1 SNHLY, CDR2 FYNNEI. V was clipped by 4 bases and J by 5 bases, with 14 bases between them. There are 14 residues in the CDR3. CDR3 sequence reads: CASSARTQVTEAFF. DNA of the CDR3: TGTGCCAGCAGTGCGCGGACTCAGGTAACTGAAGCTTTCTTT.